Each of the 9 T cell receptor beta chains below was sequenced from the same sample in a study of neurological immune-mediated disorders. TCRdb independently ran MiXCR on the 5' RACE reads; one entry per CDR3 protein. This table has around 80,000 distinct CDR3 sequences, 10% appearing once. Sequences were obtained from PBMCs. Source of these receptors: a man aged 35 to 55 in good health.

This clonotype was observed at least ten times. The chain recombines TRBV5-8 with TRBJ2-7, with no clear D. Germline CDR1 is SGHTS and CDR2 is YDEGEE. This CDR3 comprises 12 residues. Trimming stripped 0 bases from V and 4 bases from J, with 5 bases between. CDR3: CASSLVRYEQYF. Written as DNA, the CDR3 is TGTGCCAGCAGCTTGGTTCGTTACGAGCAGTACTTC.

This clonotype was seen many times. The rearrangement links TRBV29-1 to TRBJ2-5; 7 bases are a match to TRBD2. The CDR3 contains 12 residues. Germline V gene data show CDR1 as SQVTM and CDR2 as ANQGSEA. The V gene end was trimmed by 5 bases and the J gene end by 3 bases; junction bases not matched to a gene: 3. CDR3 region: CSVNLAEETQYF. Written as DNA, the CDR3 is TGCAGCGTTAACCTAGCGGAAGAGACCCAGTACTTC.

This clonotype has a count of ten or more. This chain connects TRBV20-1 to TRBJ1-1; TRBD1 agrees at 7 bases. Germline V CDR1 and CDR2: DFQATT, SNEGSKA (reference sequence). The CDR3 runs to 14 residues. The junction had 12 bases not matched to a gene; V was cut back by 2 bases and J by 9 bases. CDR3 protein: CSARPRQGSFKAFF. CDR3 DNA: TGCAGTGCTAGACCTAGACAGGGTTCATTTAAAGCTTTCTTT.

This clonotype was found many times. CDR3 nucleotide sequence: TGTGCCAGCAGCCATTCGGCGAACACCGGGGAGCTGTTTTTT. Residues: CASSHSANTGELFF. The genes are TRBV7-8 and TRBJ2-2; no clear D. V was pared by 5 bases and J by 0 bases, with 7 bases between. This CDR3 has 14 residues. In germline, CDR1 is SGHVS, CDR2 FQNEAQ.

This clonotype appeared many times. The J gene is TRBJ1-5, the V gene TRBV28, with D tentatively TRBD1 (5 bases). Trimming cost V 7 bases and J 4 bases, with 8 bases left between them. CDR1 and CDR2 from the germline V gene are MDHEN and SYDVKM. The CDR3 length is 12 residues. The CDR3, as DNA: TGTGCCAGCAAGTGGGGGAATCAGCCCCAGCATTTT. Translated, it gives CASKWGNQPQHF.

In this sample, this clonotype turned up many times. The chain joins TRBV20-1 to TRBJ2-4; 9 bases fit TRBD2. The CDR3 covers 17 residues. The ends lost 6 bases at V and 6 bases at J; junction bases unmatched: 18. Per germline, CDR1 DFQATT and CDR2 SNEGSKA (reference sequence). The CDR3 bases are TGCAGTGCCAACGAAAAGGCTAGCGGGGAAAAGGGAAACATTCAGTACTTC. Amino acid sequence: CSANEKASGEKGNIQYF.

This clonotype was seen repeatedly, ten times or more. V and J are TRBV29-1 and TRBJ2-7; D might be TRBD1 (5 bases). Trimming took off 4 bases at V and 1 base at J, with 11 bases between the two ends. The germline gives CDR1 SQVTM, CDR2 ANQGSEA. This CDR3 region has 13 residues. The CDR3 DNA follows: TGCAGCGTTGGTGGCAGGGCGTCCTACGAGCAGTACTTC. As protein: CSVGGRASYEQYF.

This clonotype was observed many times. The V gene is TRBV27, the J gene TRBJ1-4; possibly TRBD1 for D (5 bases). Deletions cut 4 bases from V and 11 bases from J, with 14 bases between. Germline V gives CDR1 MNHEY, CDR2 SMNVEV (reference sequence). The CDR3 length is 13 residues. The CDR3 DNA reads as TGTGCCAGCAGTTCTCTGACAGCCAGGAAACTGTTTTTT. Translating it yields CASSSLTARKLFF.

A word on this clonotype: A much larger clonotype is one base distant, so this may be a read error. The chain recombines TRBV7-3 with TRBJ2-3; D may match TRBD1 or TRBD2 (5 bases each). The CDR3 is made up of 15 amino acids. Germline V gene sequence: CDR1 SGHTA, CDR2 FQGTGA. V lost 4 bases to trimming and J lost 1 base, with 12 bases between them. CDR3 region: CASSWDGLGTDTQYF. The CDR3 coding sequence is TGTGCCAGCAGCTGGGACGGTTTGGGCACAGATACGCAGTATTTT. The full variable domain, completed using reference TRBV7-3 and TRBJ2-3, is GAGVSQTPSNKVTEKGKYVELRCDPISGHTALYWYRQSLGQGPEFLIYFQGTGAADDSGLPNDRFFAVRPEGSVSTLKIQRTERGDSAVYLCASSWDGLGTDTQYFGPGTRLTVL.